Sequencing of this T cell receptor beta chain was carried out in a study of cytomegalovirus exposure and HLA in healthy donors. The germline V gene encodes CDR1 MNHEY and CDR2 SVGAGI. V shed 6 bases, J shed 0 bases, and the junction held 7 bases outside the gene matches. The CDR3 totals 15 residues. The PCR contained 60 Vbeta and 13 Jbeta primers. Measured with immunoSEQ multiplex PCR; TCRdb has only the in-frame clones, and not every one. The sample has 63,000 or so clones, 70% to 85% seen once. This chain uses TRBV6-5 with TRBJ2-7; 8 positions agree with TRBD1. The receptor's source is a woman in her 30s in good health and CMV-seronegative. The source material was PBMCs. CDR3 loop: CASRGTGLSSYEQYF. The CDR3 DNA follows: TGTGCCAGCAGGGGGACAGGTCTCAGCTCCTACGAGCAGTACTTC.